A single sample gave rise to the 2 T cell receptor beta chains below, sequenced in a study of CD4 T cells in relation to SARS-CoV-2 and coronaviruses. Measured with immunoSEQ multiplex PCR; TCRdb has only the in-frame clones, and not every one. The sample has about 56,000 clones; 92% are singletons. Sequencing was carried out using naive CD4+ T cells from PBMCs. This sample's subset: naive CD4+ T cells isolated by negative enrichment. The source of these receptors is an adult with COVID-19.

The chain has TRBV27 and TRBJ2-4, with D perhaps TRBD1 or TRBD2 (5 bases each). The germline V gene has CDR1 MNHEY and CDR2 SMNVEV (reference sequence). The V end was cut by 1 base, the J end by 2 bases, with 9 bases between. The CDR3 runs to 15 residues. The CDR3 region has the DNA TGTGCCAGCAGTTTATTGGGGGTTTCCAAAAACATTCAGTACTTC. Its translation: CASSLLGVSKNIQYF.

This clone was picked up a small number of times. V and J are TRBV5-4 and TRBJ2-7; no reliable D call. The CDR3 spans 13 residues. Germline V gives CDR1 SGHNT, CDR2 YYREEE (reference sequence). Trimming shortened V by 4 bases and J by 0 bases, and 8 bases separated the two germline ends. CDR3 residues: CASSTENSYEQYF. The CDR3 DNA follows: TGTGCCAGCAGCACCGAGAACTCCTACGAGCAGTACTTC.